The subject of this entry is one TCR beta chain. What it recognizes is unknown. These data are taken from a study of shared clonotypes between healthy human individuals. Study results and limitations: Non-shared clonotypes were found to have lower generation probabilities than the clonotypes that were shared by all four of the sorted-subset donors. Naive subsets usually exceeded memory subsets in estimated richness. Of the naive CD4 clonotypes, about 5% were shared across several donors.

For every subset, genomic DNA was evenly distributed across several immunoSEQ plates. The repertoire was sequenced with immunoSEQ multiplex PCR; TCRdb's copy has only in-frame clones and lacks some. The repertoire includes hundreds of thousands of clones, 85% to 95% of them detected once, and 0.11% sits in the top ten. CDR1 is MNHNS and CDR2 is SASEGT in the germline V gene. Trimming cost V 10 bases and J 9 bases, with 7 bases left between them. CDR3 length: 9 amino acids. Naivety among CD8 cells was defined by CD45RO negativity and positive CCR7 selection, thereby excluding terminally differentiated effector memory CD45RA+ cells.

The sample was naive CD8+ T cells sorted from blood. This chain joins TRBV6-1 and TRBJ2-1; D might be TRBD2 (5 bases). This TCR came from a woman aged 30 to 39 in good health. The CDR3 loop is CATGGEQFF. In DNA, the CDR3 is TGTGCCACCGGAGGTGAGCAGTTCTTC.